The source of this T cell receptor beta chain is a study of T cell responses to AZD1222 COVID-19 vaccine. Assay: immunoSEQ multiplex PCR; the TCRdb copy retains only in-frame clones and omits some. This sample has about 190,000 clones, with 85% to 90% found just once. V was pared by 4 bases and J by 0 bases, with 10 bases between. The CDR3 is 16 amino acids. Germline V gene data show CDR1 as LGHDT and CDR2 as YNNKEL (reference sequence). The sequence derives from an adult in good health. This specimen was peripheral blood, taken on day 0 of MenACWY control vaccination. The chain couples TRBV3-1 (or the pseudogene TRBV3-2) to TRBJ1-6, with unresolved D. The CDR3 DNA reads as TGTGCCAGCAGCCGAGACCGGAGCTCCTATAATTCACCCCTCCACTTT. Its protein product is CASSRDRSSYNSPLHF.